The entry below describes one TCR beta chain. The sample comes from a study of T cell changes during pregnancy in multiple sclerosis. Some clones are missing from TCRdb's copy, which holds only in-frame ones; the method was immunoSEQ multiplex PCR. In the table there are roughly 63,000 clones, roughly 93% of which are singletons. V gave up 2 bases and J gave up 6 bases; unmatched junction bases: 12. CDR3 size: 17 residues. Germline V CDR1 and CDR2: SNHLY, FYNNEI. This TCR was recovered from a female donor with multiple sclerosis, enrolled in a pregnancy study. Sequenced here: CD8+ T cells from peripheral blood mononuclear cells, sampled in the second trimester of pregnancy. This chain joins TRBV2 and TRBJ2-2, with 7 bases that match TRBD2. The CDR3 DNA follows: TGTGCCAGCAGTGAAATTCTGGGAGGGAATTACGCCGGGGAGCTGTTTTTT. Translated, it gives CASSEILGGNYAGELFF.